The 21 T cell receptor beta chains below were found in one sample sequenced in a study of shared clonotypes between healthy human individuals. Profiled with immunoSEQ multiplex PCR; TCRdb holds only in-frame clones, not every one. The data contain 2 million to 2.5 million clones, around 90% of them singletons. Sequencing was performed on naive CD4+ T cells from PBMCs. The subset here: CD45RA+ positively selected. The source of these receptors is a man younger than 30 in good health. Some clones in this sample may be carry-over from other donors' samples.

The chain couples TRBV5-6 to TRBJ1-2; maybe TRBD1 (5 bases). Germline V gene sequence: CDR1 SGHDT, CDR2 YYEEEE. The CDR3 has 14 amino acids. V was trimmed by 3 bases and J by 2 bases, leaving 11 bases between them. For the CDR3, the DNA is TGTGCCAGCAGCTGGCCGCGGGGCAACTATGGCTACACCTTC. The encoded protein is CASSWPRGNYGYTF.

The V and J genes are TRBV30 and TRBJ2-2; 12 bases fit TRBD2. V shed 3 bases and J 0 bases; nucleotides not matched to a gene: 14. Germline CDR1 and CDR2: GTSNPN and SVGIG (reference sequence). CDR3 size: 20 residues. CDR3: CAWSTSTGLAGTANTGELFF. Written as DNA, the CDR3 is TGTGCCTGGAGCACCTCCACCGGACTAGCGGGAACTGCGAACACCGGGGAGCTGTTTTTT.

As concerns this clone: Other DNA variants within this sample encode the same CDR3. V gene TRBV7-2 combines with J gene TRBJ1-1; D possibly corresponds to TRBD1 (5 bases). V was pared by 1 base and J by 1 base, with 7 bases between. This CDR3 contains 14 residues. Germline loops: CDR1 SGHTA, CDR2 FQGNSA. The CDR3 nucleotides are TGTGCCAGCAGCTTAGGACAGTCGAACACTGAAGCTTTCTTT. Translation gives CASSLGQSNTEAFF.

The genes are TRBV7-9 and TRBJ2-7; 14 bases align to TRBD2. V lost 5 bases, J lost 2 bases, and 8 bases stayed unmatched. CDR3 length: 17 amino acids. Germline V gene lookup returns CDR1 SEHNR and CDR2 FQNEAQ (reference sequence). The DNA for the CDR3 is TGTGCCAGCAGCCGACTAGCGGGAGGGCCTGGCCCCTACGAGCAGTACTTC. Encoded protein: CASSRLAGGPGPYEQYF.

This chain joins TRBV18 and TRBJ1-3; no clear D. V was clipped by 6 bases and J by 0 bases, with 9 bases between them. The germline V gene has CDR1 KGHSH and CDR2 LQKENI. The CDR3 sequence is 14 residues long. The CDR3 loop is CASSAASSGNTIYF. The CDR3 bases are TGTGCCAGCTCCGCCGCCTCCTCTGGAAACACCATATATTTT.

V and J are TRBV2 and TRBJ1-1, with 8 positions matching TRBD1. Germline V gene lookup returns CDR1 SNHLY and CDR2 FYNNEI. Unmatched junction bases numbered 7, after V lost 6 bases and J lost 4 bases. The CDR3 has 14 amino acids. The CDR3 nucleotides read TGTGCCAGCAGAGGACAGGGCGGATTCACTGAAGCTTTCTTT. Translation: CASRGQGGFTEAFF.

The V and J genes are TRBV30 and TRBJ1-1; D gene unclear. The V end lost 5 bases, the J end lost 0 bases, and 10 bases lay between the germline ends. The CDR3 consists of 13 residues. Germline loops: CDR1 GTSNPN, CDR2 SVGIG (reference sequence). The CDR3 protein is CAWSRSLNTEAFF. The CDR3 region has the DNA TGTGCCTGGTCAAGGAGCTTGAACACTGAAGCTTTCTTT. Based on the CDR3 plus reference TRBV30 and TRBJ1-1, the full variable domain is SQTIHQWPATLVQPVGSPLSLECTVEGTSNPNLYWYRQAAGRGLQLLFYSVGIGQISSEVPQNLSASRPQDRQFILSSKKLLLSDSGFYLCAWSRSLNTEAFFGQGTRLTVV.

V and J are TRBV14 and TRBJ2-1, with 10 bases identical to TRBD2. The CDR3 totals 19 residues. Germline CDR1 and CDR2: SGHDN and FVKESK. V gave up 3 bases and J gave up 4 bases; unmatched junction bases: 15. The CDR3 DNA is TGTGCCAGCAGCCAGGGTTACGGGGGTCTAGCGGGAGAGTACAATGAGCAGTTCTTC. The encoded protein is CASSQGYGGLAGEYNEQFF.

This chain uses TRBV7-3 with TRBJ2-2; 7 nucleotides match TRBD1. The V gene's germline CDR1 is SGHTA and CDR2 FQGTGA. This CDR3 spans 15 amino acids. After removal of 4 bases from V and 0 bases from J, the junction contained 2 bases not matched to a gene. The CDR3 loop is CASSSQGANTGELFF. In nucleotides, the CDR3 is TGTGCCAGCAGCTCGCAGGGGGCGAACACCGGGGAGCTGTTTTTT.

Concerning this clone itself: Other DNA sequences in the sample encode the same CDR3. This chain uses TRBV28 with TRBJ2-5, with TRBD2 matching 8 bases. The ends lost 7 bases at V and 2 bases at J; junction bases unmatched: 3. The CDR3 runs to 13 residues. CDR1 MDHEN and CDR2 SYDVKM come from the germline V gene. The CDR3 DNA follows: TGTGCCAGCACGGGGGGGACTCAAGAGACCCAGTACTTC. Its protein product is CASTGGTQETQYF.

The J gene is TRBJ2-7, the V gene TRBV11-2; D possibly uses TRBD1 or TRBD2 (5 bases each). CDR1 and CDR2 (germline): SGHAT, FQNNGV. V lost 3 bases and J 4 bases, leaving 13 bases between the germline ends. This CDR3 region has 14 residues. Here the CDR3 DNA reads TGTGCCAGCAGCTTGCTGCAGGGACCTTACGAGCAGTACTTC. This sequence encodes CASSLLQGPYEQYF.

The J gene is TRBJ2-5, the V gene TRBV9, with 8 nucleotides matching TRBD2. This CDR3 contains 15 residues. The trim removed 0 bases at V and 4 bases at J, leaving 5 bases unmatched. CDR1 and CDR2 from the germline V gene are SGDLS and YYNGEE. The CDR3 region has the DNA TGTGCCAGCAGCGTAGACGGGAGGGGTCTAGAGACCCAGTACTTC. This encodes CASSVDGRGLETQYF.

The sample holds one count of this clone. The chain joins TRBV28 to TRBJ1-2; no clear D gene. Germline assignment: CDR1 MDHEN and CDR2 SYDVKM. The CDR3 runs to 14 residues. The V and J ends lost 2 bases and 1 base respectively, with 8 bases between them. CDR3 loop: CASSLGERNYGYTF. CDR3 nucleotide sequence: TGTGCCAGCAGTTTAGGAGAACGTAACTATGGCTACACCTTC.

Here the CDR3 DNA reads TGTGCCACCAGCAACACTTCCGGCTATAGAAATGAGCAGTTCTTC. Translated: CATSNTSGYRNEQFF. The rearrangement uses TRBV15 and TRBJ2-1, with no clear D. Trimming removed 4 bases from V and 7 bases from J, with 17 bases in between. This CDR3 region has 15 residues. Germline CDR1 and CDR2: LNHNV and YYDKDF (reference sequence).

V is TRBV5-8 and J is TRBJ1-5; the match to TRBD1 covers 12 bases. CDR1 is SGHTS and CDR2 is YDEGEE in the germline V gene. This CDR3 region has 19 residues. Trimming removed 3 bases from V and 2 bases from J; junction bases left unmatched: 12. CDR3 amino acids: CASSSENRDRGLGNQPQHF. DNA of the CDR3: TGTGCCAGCAGCTCCGAAAACCGGGACAGGGGGCTGGGCAATCAGCCCCAGCATTTT. The whole variable domain, filled in from reference TRBV5-8 and TRBJ1-5, reads EAGVTQSPTHLIKTRGQQATLRCSPISGHTSVYWYQQALGLGLQFLLWYDEGEERNRGNFPPRFSGRQFPNYSSELNVNALELEDSALYLCASSSENRDRGLGNQPQHFGDGTRLSIL.

V and J are TRBV14 and TRBJ2-2; D is perhaps TRBD1 or TRBD2 (6 bases each). The V gene lost 0 bases and the J gene lost 15 bases, with 20 bases spanning the gap. This CDR3 region has 15 residues. CDR1 is SGHDN and CDR2 is FVKESK in the germline V gene. The CDR3 DNA reads as TGTGCCAGCAGCCAAGATCGTCCCGGGGGCGAACGTTTGTTTTTT. This encodes CASSQDRPGGERLFF.

The rearrangement uses TRBV28 and TRBJ2-1; no reliable D call. CDR1 is MDHEN and CDR2 is SYDVKM in the germline V gene. Trimming cost V 6 bases and J 2 bases, with 8 bases left between them. There are 13 residues in the CDR3. The CDR3 protein is CASSSVAYNEQFF. CDR3 bases: TGTGCCAGCAGCTCGGTTGCCTACAATGAGCAGTTCTTC.

The chain combines TRBV4-3 with TRBJ1-2; no clear D gene. V lost 2 bases and J 1 base, leaving 8 bases between the germline ends. The CDR3 extends over 14 amino acids. Germline CDR1 is LGHNA and CDR2 is YSLEER. CDR3 coding DNA: TGCGCCAGCAGCCAATCTAGGGTTAACTATGGCTACACCTTC. Amino acids: CASSQSRVNYGYTF.

On this clone itself: The sample carries other DNA sequences with the same CDR3. The rearrangement joins TRBV28 to TRBJ2-5; 9 bases match TRBD1. The junction had 0 bases not matched to a gene; V was cut back by 4 bases and J by 3 bases. Germline V gives CDR1 MDHEN, CDR2 SYDVKM. This CDR3 has 13 residues. This CDR3 reads CASSWTGEETQYF. In DNA form, the CDR3 reads TGTGCCAGCAGTTGGACAGGGGAAGAGACCCAGTACTTC.

This clone was observed once. The J gene is TRBJ2-1, the V gene TRBV9; D is ambiguous. The CDR3 loop spans 14 amino acids. The germline V gene encodes CDR1 SGDLS and CDR2 YYNGEE. V lost 3 bases, J lost 3 bases, and 10 bases lay in between. CDR3 in DNA: TGTGCCAGCAGCGGGAACCCCGTCTACAATGAGCAGTTCTTC. It encodes CASSGNPVYNEQFF.

Points on this clone: The sample contains more than one DNA sequence encoding this CDR3. This chain joins TRBV9 and TRBJ2-5; D gene uncertain. Germline V gene sequence: CDR1 SGDLS, CDR2 YYNGEE. The V gene lost 0 bases and the J gene lost 4 bases, with 4 bases spanning the gap. The CDR3 spans 12 residues. This CDR3 is CASSVGGETQYF. CDR3 nucleotide sequence: TGTGCCAGCAGCGTAGGGGGAGAGACCCAGTACTTC.